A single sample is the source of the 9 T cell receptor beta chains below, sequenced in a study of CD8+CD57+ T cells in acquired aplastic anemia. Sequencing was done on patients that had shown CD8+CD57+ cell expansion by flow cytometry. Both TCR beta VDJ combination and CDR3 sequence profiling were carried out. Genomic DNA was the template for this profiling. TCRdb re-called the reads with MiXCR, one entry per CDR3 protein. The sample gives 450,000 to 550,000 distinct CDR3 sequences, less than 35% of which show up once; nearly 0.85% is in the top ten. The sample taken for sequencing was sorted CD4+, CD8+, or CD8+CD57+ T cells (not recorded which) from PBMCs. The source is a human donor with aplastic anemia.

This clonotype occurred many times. For the CDR3, the DNA is TGTGCCAGCAGCAGTGGTGGGAGCCCTTATAGCAATCAGCCCCAGCATTTT. Its translation is CASSSGGSPYSNQPQHF. The chain joins TRBV11-2 to TRBJ1-5; D not certain. V lost 5 bases and J lost 0, with 17 bases in between. The CDR3 length is 17 residues. Germline V lookup: CDR1 SGHAT, CDR2 FQNNGV.

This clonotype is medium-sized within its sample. CDR3 nucleotide sequence: TGTGCCACCAGCAGAGACAGTCAGACGGTCTACGAGCAGTACTTC. Its protein is CATSRDSQTVYEQYF. The genes are TRBV15 and TRBJ2-7, with D unresolved. CDR3 length equals 15 residues. Germline V gene lookup returns CDR1 LNHNV and CDR2 YYDKDF (reference sequence). V was pared by 0 bases and J by 3 bases, with 12 bases between.

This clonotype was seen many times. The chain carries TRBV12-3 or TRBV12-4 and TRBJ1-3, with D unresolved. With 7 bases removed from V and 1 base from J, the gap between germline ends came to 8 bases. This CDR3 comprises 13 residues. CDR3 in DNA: TGTGCCAGCACCATACAGTCTGGAAACACCATATATTTT. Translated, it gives CASTIQSGNTIYF.

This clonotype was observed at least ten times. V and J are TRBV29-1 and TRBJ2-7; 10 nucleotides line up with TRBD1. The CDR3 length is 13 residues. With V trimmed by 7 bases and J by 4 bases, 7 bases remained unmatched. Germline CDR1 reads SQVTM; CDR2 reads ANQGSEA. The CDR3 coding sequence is TGCAGCGCCCAGACAGGGGGCTTTTACGAGCAGTACTTC. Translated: CSAQTGGFYEQYF.

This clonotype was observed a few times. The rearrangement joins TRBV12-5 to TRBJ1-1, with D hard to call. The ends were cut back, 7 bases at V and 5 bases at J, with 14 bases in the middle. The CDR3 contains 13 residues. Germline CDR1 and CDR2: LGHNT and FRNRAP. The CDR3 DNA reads TGTGCTAGTGCCCCCACGCGCCTGACTGAAGCTTTCTTT. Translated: CASAPTRLTEAFF. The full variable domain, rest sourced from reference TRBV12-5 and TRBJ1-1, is DARVTQTPRHKVTEMGQEVTMRCQPILGHNTVFWYRQTMMQGLELLAYFRNRAPLDDSGMPKDRFSAEMPDATLATLKIQPSEPRDSAVYFCASAPTRLTEAFFGQGTRLTVV.

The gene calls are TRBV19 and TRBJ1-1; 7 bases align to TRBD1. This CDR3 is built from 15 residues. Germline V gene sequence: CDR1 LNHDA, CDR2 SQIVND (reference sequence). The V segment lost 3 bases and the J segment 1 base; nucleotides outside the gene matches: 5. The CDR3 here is CASSIFYRGNTEAFF. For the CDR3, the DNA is TGTGCCAGTAGTATTTTTTACAGGGGGAACACTGAAGCTTTCTTT. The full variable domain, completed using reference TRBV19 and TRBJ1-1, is DGGITQSPKYLFRKEGQNVTLSCEQNLNHDAMYWYRQDPGQGLRLIYYSQIVNDFQKGDIAEGYSVSREKKESFPLTVTSAQKNPTAFYLCASSIFYRGNTEAFFGQGTRLTVV.

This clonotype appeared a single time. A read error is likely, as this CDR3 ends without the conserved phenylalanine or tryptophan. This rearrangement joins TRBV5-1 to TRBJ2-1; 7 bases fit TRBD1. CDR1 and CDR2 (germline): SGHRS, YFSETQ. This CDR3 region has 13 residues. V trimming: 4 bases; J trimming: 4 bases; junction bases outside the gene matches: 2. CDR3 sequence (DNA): TGCGCCAGCAGCGGGACAGATTACAATGAGCAGTTCCTC. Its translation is CASSGTDYNEQFL.

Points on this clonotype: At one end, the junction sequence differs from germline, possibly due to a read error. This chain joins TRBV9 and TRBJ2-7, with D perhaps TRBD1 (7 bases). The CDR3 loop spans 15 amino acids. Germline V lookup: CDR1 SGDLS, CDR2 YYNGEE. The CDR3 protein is CASSVSGGLNYERYF. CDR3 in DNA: TGTGCCAGCAGCGTATCAGGGGGGCTCAACTACGAGCGGTACTTC.

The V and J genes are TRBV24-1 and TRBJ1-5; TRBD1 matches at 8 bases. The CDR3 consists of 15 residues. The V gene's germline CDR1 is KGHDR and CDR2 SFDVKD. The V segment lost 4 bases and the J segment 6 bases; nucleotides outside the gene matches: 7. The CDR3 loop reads CATSDPGQGSQPQHF. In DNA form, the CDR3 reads TGTGCCACCAGTGACCCTGGACAGGGAAGTCAGCCCCAGCATTTT.